These 15 T cell receptor beta chains were sequenced from one sample in a study of blood T cell repertoires in COVID-19. TCRdb keeps only in-frame clones here, not all; method: immunoSEQ multiplex PCR. The top ten clones hold approximately 9% of a sample with 250,000 to 350,000 clones, approximately 88% of them seen once. Sequences were obtained from PBMCs or T cells enriched from blood (not recorded which). The receptors shown here come from a woman aged 18-30 years who had recovered from COVID-19.

The chain links TRBV7-7 to TRBJ2-2, with TRBD2 as a possible D gene (6 bases). Per the germline V gene, CDR1 is SSHAT and CDR2 is FNYEAQ (reference sequence). Deletions cut 0 bases from V and 3 bases from J, with 14 bases between. This CDR3 region has 17 residues. CDR3 sequence: CASSLAPLASDTGELFF. DNA for the CDR3: TGTGCCAGCAGCTTAGCCCCACTAGCTTCTGACACCGGGGAGCTGTTTTTT. Supplemented by reference TRBV7-7 and TRBJ2-2, the full variable domain reads GAGVSQSPRYKVTKRGQDVTLRCDPISSHATLYWYQQALGQGPEFLTYFNYEAQPDKSGLPSDRFSAERPEGSISTLTIQRTEQRDSAMYRCASSLAPLASDTGELFFGEGSRLTVL.

The V call is TRBV12-5, the J call TRBJ1-1, with a weak D call TRBD1 (6 bases). With 3 bases removed from V and 4 bases from J, the gap between germline ends came to 6 bases. This CDR3 is 12 amino acids long. Germline V lookup: CDR1 LGHNT, CDR2 FRNRAP. The CDR3 protein is CASGLQGTEAFF. CDR3 in DNA: TGTGCTAGTGGTTTACAGGGCACTGAAGCTTTCTTT.

This chain uses TRBV7-6 with TRBJ2-2; 14 bases agree with TRBD2. This CDR3 has 17 amino acids. Germline CDR1 reads SGHVS; CDR2 reads FNYEAQ. V was pared by 3 bases and J by 7 bases, with 7 bases of the junction left unmatched. This CDR3 is CASSFGLAGGGFGELFF. The CDR3 coding sequence is TGTGCCAGCAGCTTCGGACTAGCGGGAGGAGGATTCGGGGAGCTGTTTTTT.

This chain connects TRBV2 to TRBJ1-6; 10 positions match TRBD1. The germline V gene encodes CDR1 SNHLY and CDR2 FYNNEI. The ends lost 7 bases at V and 8 bases at J; junction bases unmatched: 5. The CDR3 is made up of 14 amino acids. CDR3 coding DNA: TGTGCCAGCACTACAGGACAGGGGGATTCACCCCTCCACTTT. Amino acids: CASTTGQGDSPLHF.

This chain connects TRBV5-6 to TRBJ2-1, with 7 positions matching TRBD2. This CDR3 contains 14 residues. In germline, CDR1 is SGHDT, CDR2 YYEEEE. With V trimmed by 5 bases and J by 7 bases, 9 bases remained unmatched. DNA for the CDR3: TGTGCCAGCAGTTTCCGGACGGGAGGTAATGAGCAGTTCTTC. It translates to CASSFRTGGNEQFF.

The rearrangement joins TRBV4-1 to TRBJ1-2, with D possibly TRBD1 on 6 matching bases. With 4 bases removed from V and 4 bases from J, the gap between germline ends came to 13 bases. Looked up from germline, CDR1 is MGHRA and CDR2 is YSYEKL. The length of the CDR3 is 14 residues. This chain's CDR3 is CASSPTGDGYGYTF. The CDR3 DNA follows: TGCGCCAGCAGCCCGACAGGAGATGGCTATGGCTACACCTTC.

On this clone itself: The limits of the CDR3 on the DNA are not certain, so only TCRdb's listed CDR3 is given. Here the CDR3 reads CASSLASGTGFFGPQHF. This chain links TRBV7-2 with TRBJ1-5; TRBD1 is the table's D call, not checked against the DNA. Germline V gene data show CDR1 as SGHTA and CDR2 as FQGNSA. Including both end residues, the CDR3 is 17 amino acids long.

There are a few counts of this clone. This chain joins TRBV2 and TRBJ2-3; D is unclear. Trimming shortened V by 8 bases and J by 3 bases, and 6 bases separated the two germline ends. The length of the CDR3 is 11 residues. CDR1 is SNHLY and CDR2 is FYNNEI in the germline V gene. Here the CDR3 DNA reads TGTGCCAGCTTCGGGACAGATACGCAGTATTTT. Its protein product is CASFGTDTQYF.

This clone turned up a few times. The sample contains more than one DNA sequence encoding this CDR3. The chain combines TRBV28 with TRBJ1-6; 7 bases line up with TRBD1. The CDR3 extends over 13 amino acids. Germline trimming cut 3 bases from V and 7 bases from J; bases unmatched to any gene: 0. Germline CDR1 MDHEN, CDR2 SYDVKM. In DNA form, the CDR3 reads TGTGCCAGCAGTTTGACAGGGAATTCACCCCTCCACTTT. Its protein product is CASSLTGNSPLHF.

The chain couples TRBV28 to TRBJ2-1; D might be TRBD2 (6 bases). Germline assignment: CDR1 MDHEN and CDR2 SYDVKM. CDR3 length: 14 amino acids. Trimming shortened V by 6 bases and J by 8 bases, and 17 bases separated the two germline ends. CDR3 nucleotides: TGTGCCAGCAGGAGGACACTAGCTAGCGATGAGCAGTTCTTC. It translates to CASRRTLASDEQFF. Together with reference TRBV28 and TRBJ2-1, the CDR3 gives the full variable domain: DVKVTQSSRYLVKRTGEKVFLECVQDMDHENMFWYRQDPGLGLRLIYFSYDVKMKEKGDIPEGYSVSREKKERFSLILESASTNQTSMYLCASRRTLASDEQFFGPGTRLTVL.

The V and J genes are TRBV7-8 and TRBJ1-1; 7 bases are a match to TRBD1. Germline assignment: CDR1 SGHVS and CDR2 FQNEAQ. The ends lost 1 base at V and 3 bases at J; junction bases unmatched: 20. This CDR3 comprises 20 residues. The CDR3 protein is CASSLVRFRGRKIGDTEAFF. For the CDR3, the DNA is TGTGCCAGCAGCTTAGTGCGCTTTAGGGGGCGCAAGATAGGGGACACTGAAGCTTTCTTT.

V and J are TRBV3-1 (or the pseudogene TRBV3-2) and TRBJ2-7; tentatively, D is TRBD2 (5 bases). Germline loops: CDR1 LGHDT, CDR2 YNNKEL (reference sequence). Trimming took 2 bases from V and 6 from J, leaving 8 bases between them. The CDR3 is 12 amino acids. The CDR3 sequence: CASSQRGSEQYF. CDR3 DNA sequence: TGTGCCAGCAGCCAACGAGGGAGCGAGCAGTACTTC.

The rearrangement joins TRBV7-7 to TRBJ2-1; 13 bases are shared with TRBD2. V lost 5 bases and J lost 8; bases outside the gene matches: 6. This CDR3 spans 15 amino acids. Germline-derived CDR1 and CDR2 are SSHAT and FNYEAQ (reference sequence). Written as DNA, the CDR3 is TGTGCCAGCAGCCAAGGGACTAGCGGGGTCCATGAGCAGTTCTTC. This gives the protein CASSQGTSGVHEQFF.

J is TRBJ2-1 and V is TRBV13; TRBD2 might be the D (5 bases). CDR1 and CDR2 from the germline V gene are PRHDT and FYEKMQ (reference sequence). Trimming removed 4 bases at V and 3 bases at J, with 10 bases between. The CDR3 length is 14 residues. CDR3 nucleotides: TGTGCCAGCAGCTCGAGTCGGGGCTACAATGAGCAGTTCTTC. Its protein is CASSSSRGYNEQFF.

The chain links TRBV7-3 to TRBJ2-1; a weak D match, TRBD2 (7 bases). The V end lost 5 bases, the J end lost 6 bases, and 20 bases lay between the germline ends. The CDR3 totals 16 residues. Germline values: CDR1 SGHTA, CDR2 FQGTGA. The chain's CDR3 is CASSPWGGGGSNEQFF. DNA for the CDR3: TGTGCCAGCAGCCCCTGGGGTGGCGGGGGCTCCAATGAGCAGTTCTTC.